The 10 T cell receptor beta chains listed next were all sequenced from one sample in a study of cytomegalovirus exposure and HLA in healthy donors. A multiplex PCR was run with 60 Vbeta primers and 13 Jbeta primers. The data were produced by immunoSEQ multiplex PCR, yet TCRdb's version contains in-frame clones alone and is incomplete. The sample records over 70,000 clones, approximately 70% being singletons. Sequencing was done on a sample of PBMCs. The receptors here all came from a woman aged 45-59 years in good health and CMV-seropositive.

The chain recombines TRBV28 with TRBJ1-1, with a weak D call TRBD1 (5 bases). Germline CDR1 MDHEN, CDR2 SYDVKM. The CDR3 sequence is 15 residues long. Trimming took 3 bases from V and 0 from J, leaving 11 bases between them. CDR3 bases: TGTGCCAGCAGTTTGGGGGGTGGGTTGAACACTGAAGCTTTCTTT. Its translation: CASSLGGGLNTEAFF. Full variable domain (remainder filled in from reference TRBV28 and TRBJ1-1): DVKVTQSSRYLVKRTGEKVFLECVQDMDHENMFWYRQDPGLGLRLIYFSYDVKMKEKGDIPEGYSVSREKKERFSLILESASTNQTSMYLCASSLGGGLNTEAFFGQGTRLTVV.

The chain employs TRBV5-1 and TRBJ2-7, with TRBD1 identical over 10 bases. The CDR3 has 14 residues. Unmatched junction bases numbered 1, after V lost 0 bases and J lost 4 bases. Per the germline V gene, CDR1 is SGHRS and CDR2 is YFSETQ. The CDR3 nucleotides read TGCGCCAGCAGCTTGGGACAGGGGGCTTACGAGCAGTACTTC. This translates into CASSLGQGAYEQYF.

Here the CDR3 DNA reads TGCGCCAGCAGCGCCGCTAGCGGGAGTAATACCGGGGAGCTGTTTTTT. It encodes CASSAASGSNTGELFF. The rearrangement joins TRBV5-1 to TRBJ2-2; 10 bases match TRBD2. V lost 4 bases and J lost 5; bases outside the gene matches: 8. CDR1 is SGHRS and CDR2 is YFSETQ in the germline V gene. The CDR3 has 16 amino acids.

The chain is built from TRBV6-5 and TRBJ2-7; 9 bases are shared with TRBD2. Germline CDR1 reads MNHEY; CDR2 reads SVGAGI. This CDR3 region has 15 residues. With V trimmed by 6 bases and J by 3 bases, 9 bases remained unmatched. CDR3 protein: CASSWARGRVYEQYF. CDR3 nucleotide sequence: TGTGCCAGCAGCTGGGCCCGCGGGAGGGTCTACGAGCAGTACTTC.

By its share, this clone is medium-sized. The chain recombines TRBV4-3 with TRBJ2-7; D unclear. The CDR3 extends over 15 amino acids. Germline V CDR1 and CDR2: LGHNA, YSLEER. The V gene lost 0 bases and the J gene lost 4 bases, with 13 bases spanning the gap. This chain's CDR3 is CASSQERQSSYEQYF. The CDR3 DNA reads TGCGCCAGCAGCCAAGAGCGGCAGAGCTCATACGAGCAGTACTTC.

CDR3 sequence: CASSLEEGGTEAFF. CDR3 DNA: TGTGCCAGCAGCTTAGAGGAGGGCGGTACTGAAGCTTTCTTT. This chain connects TRBV7-2 to TRBJ1-1; D not certain. Germline CDR1 reads SGHTA; CDR2 reads FQGNSA. CDR3 length: 14 amino acids. Trimming left V 1 base short and J 5 bases short, with 11 bases between.

The rearrangement uses TRBV7-8 and TRBJ2-3, with TRBD2 matching 10 bases. This CDR3 is 15 amino acids long. CDR1 is SGHVS, CDR2 FQNEAQ, per germline. Trimming removed 6 bases from V and 11 bases from J; junction bases left unmatched: 14. Here the CDR3 reads CASRFLAGVGVGQYF. The CDR3 nucleotides are TGTGCCAGCAGGTTTCTAGCGGGGGTCGGGGTGGGGCAGTATTTT.

This clone was found a few times. The V gene is TRBV27, the J gene TRBJ2-2; 8 bases align to TRBD1. The V segment lost 7 bases and the J segment 8 bases; nucleotides outside the gene matches: 12. The germline gives CDR1 MNHEY, CDR2 SMNVEV (reference sequence). This CDR3 has 15 amino acids. The CDR3 is CASTDRALRGGELFF. CDR3 nucleotide sequence: TGTGCCAGCACGGACAGGGCACTCAGAGGTGGGGAGCTGTTTTTT.

This clone has more than one count but fewer than ten. The rearrangement joins TRBV4-1 to TRBJ1-3; no definite D call. Germline V gene data show CDR1 as MGHRA and CDR2 as YSYEKL. The germline V and J ends were trimmed by 0 bases and 0 bases, with 12 bases remaining between them. The CDR3 is 17 residues long. The CDR3 protein is CASSQDPLESSGNTIYF. The CDR3 bases are TGCGCCAGCAGCCAAGACCCCCTTGAGAGCTCTGGAAACACCATATATTTT.

In DNA, the CDR3 is TGTGCCAGCAGTTCCCATGACAGGACGTATGGCTACACCTTC. This encodes CASSSHDRTYGYTF. The chain is built from TRBV28 and TRBJ1-2; D perhaps matches TRBD1 (6 bases). CDR1 is MDHEN and CDR2 is SYDVKM in the germline V gene. Trimming pared 4 bases from V and 5 bases from J, leaving 14 bases between. The CDR3 spans 14 residues.